This T cell receptor beta chain was sequenced in a study of technical replicates of blood from several donors. Assay: immunoSEQ multiplex PCR; the TCRdb copy retains only in-frame clones and omits some. The data contain around 80,000 clones, around 89% of them singletons. This clone was counted a single time. This CDR3 spans 15 amino acids. The germline V gene has CDR1 SGHTA and CDR2 FQGTGA. V lost 5 bases, J lost 0 bases, and 10 bases lay in between. The TCR originated in a human donor in good health. The chain carries TRBV7-3 and TRBJ2-2, with D perhaps TRBD2 (5 bases). Sequencing was performed on T cells isolated from PBMCs. The DNA for the CDR3 is TGTGCCAGCAGCCCGGGATCTTCGAACACCGGGGAGCTGTTTTTT. Amino acids: CASSPGSSNTGELFF.